A single T cell receptor (beta chain) is shown here with its context. This sample stems from a study of OX40 agonist ivuxolimab in advanced cancers. Whole-study context: Three patients showed partial responses: one hepatocellular carcinoma and two cutaneous melanoma cases.

Repertoires were generated with immunoSEQ multiplex PCR, while TCRdb's copy carries only in-frame clones and drops some. The table records roughly 56,000 clones, 70% to 90% of them present only once. CDR1 is MNHNS and CDR2 is SASEGT in the germline V gene. The CDR3 is made up of 16 amino acids. V lost 4 bases, J lost 7 bases, and 15 bases stayed unmatched. The chain employs TRBV6-1 and TRBJ2-7, with 8 bases fitting TRBD2. This sequence originates from an adult with an advanced solid tumor such as melanoma, head and neck, liver or kidney cancer. This material consisted of CD4+ or CD8+ T cells sorted from blood, taken in a trial of the OX40 agonist ivuxolimab. CDR3 bases: TGTGCCAGCAGTGGAATCCCGGGGACGGGAGGGGAAGAGCAGTACTTC. As protein: CASSGIPGTGGEEQYF.